These T cell receptor beta chains were read from a single sample in a study of blood T cell repertoires in COVID-19. Assay used: immunoSEQ multiplex PCR; TCRdb lists only in-frame clones, some missing. The sample has 150,000 to 200,000 clones, around 84% seen once. The material sequenced was peripheral blood. The receptors come from a woman aged 80 or over with acute or convalescent COVID-19. Both conserved end residues are part of each CDR3. The D gene is left open where the match is weak.

CDR3nt | CDR3aa | j_gene | d_gene | v_gene
TGCGCCAGCAGCTTCAGAAGCTCTGGAAACACCATATATTTT | CASSFRSSGNTIYF | TRBJ1-3 | . | TRBV5-1
TGTGCCAGCAGGGACAGGGGGACTAGCGGGCTGAGCTCCTACGAGCAGTACTTC | CASRDRGTSGLSSYEQYF | TRBJ2-7 | TRBD2 | TRBV9
TGTGCCAGCAGCCAAGATCCCGGGACTAGCGCGCAGTATTTT | CASSQDPGTSAQYF | TRBJ2-3 | TRBD2 | TRBV3-1/TRBV3-2
TGCAGCGTTCGCCTAGCGGGACCCTACGAGCAGTACTTC | CSVRLAGPYEQYF | TRBJ2-7 | TRBD2 | TRBV29-1
TGTGCCAGCAGGGAGCGCCCGAACACCGGGGAGCTGTTTTTT | CASRERPNTGELFF | TRBJ2-2 | . | TRBV6-5
TGTGCCAGCAGAGATACTCAGGGGAGGGGCACCGGGGAGCTGTTTTTT | CASRDTQGRGTGELFF | TRBJ2-2 | . | TRBV25-1
TGTGCCAGCAGGCGGGACTTCACCGGGGAGCTGTTTTTT | CASRRDFTGELFF | TRBJ2-2 | . | TRBV12-3/TRBV12-4
TGCAGCGTTGGGTACCGGCAAGAGACCCAGTACTTC | CSVGYRQETQYF | TRBJ2-5 | . | TRBV29-1
TGTGCCAGCAGCCCCCGACTAGCTAGGTCCGGGGAGCTGTTTTTT | CASSPRLARSGELFF | TRBJ2-2 | TRBD2 | TRBV14
TGTGCCAGCAGCGGGGACAGGGGAGGCGTCTATGGCTACACCTTC | CASSGDRGGVYGYTF | TRBJ1-2 | TRBD1 | TRBV5-5
TGCGCCAGCAGCCAACAGCCCCTAGCGGGGGGGTCCTACAATGAGCAGTTCTTC | CASSQQPLAGGSYNEQFF | TRBJ2-1 | TRBD2 | TRBV5-1
TGTGCCAGTAGTGAGACAGAAAGGTTGGGCGAGCAGTACTTC | CASSETERLGEQYF | TRBJ2-7 | . | TRBV19
TGTGCCAGCAGCCCGAGGACTAGCGTTTCATCAGGGGCCAACGTCCTGACTTTC | CASSPRTSVSSGANVLTF | TRBJ2-6 | TRBD2 | TRBV11-2
TGTGCCAGCAGCTTAGACGGGGGAAACTACGAGCAGTACTTC | CASSLDGGNYEQYF | TRBJ2-7 | . | TRBV7-2
TGTGCCATCAGTGACCCACTGCTAGGACAGCCCACAGATACGCAGTATTTT | CAISDPLLGQPTDTQYF | TRBJ2-3 | . | TRBV10-3
TGCGCCAGCAGCCCGATGGGAGGGTCTGTCGGCTACACCTTC | CASSPMGGSVGYTF | TRBJ1-2 | . | TRBV4-1
TGCGCCAGCAGTAATGGGAGAAACACCGGGGAGCTGTTTTTT | CASSNGRNTGELFF | TRBJ2-2 | . | TRBV10-1
TGCGCCAGCAGCTCGACCCTACAGGGGGCAAGTGAAAAACTGTTTTTT | CASSSTLQGASEKLFF | TRBJ1-4 | TRBD1 | TRBV5-1
TGTGCCAGCAGGAACAGGGGAAGGAACTATGGCTACACCTTC | CASRNRGRNYGYTF | TRBJ1-2 | TRBD1 | TRBV7-3
TGTGCCATAGGGGGGGGCGTAGGAGCCACAGATACGCAGTATTTT | CAIGGGVGATDTQYF | TRBJ2-3 | . | TRBV10-3
TGTGCCAGCAGCCAAGATCCTAGCCTAGGCGAAAAACTGTTTTTT | CASSQDPSLGEKLFF | TRBJ1-4 | . | TRBV14
TGCGCCAGCAGCTTGGCCCCAGCAGGGAACTACGAGCAGTACTTC | CASSLAPAGNYEQYF | TRBJ2-7 | . | TRBV5-1
TGTGCCAGCAGCTTAATGGGCAGCAAATTTTCTAACTATGGCTACACCTTC | CASSLMGSKFSNYGYTF | TRBJ1-2 | . | TRBV7-6
TGTGCCAGTAGTACCCCGGGACAGGGGACGGATGAGCAGTTCTTC | CASSTPGQGTDEQFF | TRBJ2-1 | TRBD1 | TRBV19